These T cell receptor beta chains were read from a single sample in a study of T cell responses to AZD1222 COVID-19 vaccine. The data were produced by immunoSEQ multiplex PCR, yet TCRdb's version contains in-frame clones alone and is incomplete. The profile shows fewer than 100,000 clones, approximately 90% of them singletons. The sample in question was peripheral blood, obtained on day 0 of AZD1222 vaccination. These receptors all stem from an adult in good health. Both conserved end residues are trimmed from each CDR3. The listing skips clone size in some rows; elsewhere it reads once, few, many or a size class.

J gene: TRBJ2-7
clone size: once
V gene: TRBV20-1
CDR3 protein: SARSLDEQY

J gene: TRBJ1-4
clone size: .
V gene: TRBV5-1
CDR3 protein: ASSFTPGVLTDEKLF

J gene: TRBJ1-2
clone size: once
V gene: TRBV7-9
CDR3 protein: ASSSRDDELGYT

J gene: TRBJ2-7
clone size: .
V gene: TRBV7-9
CDR3 protein: ASSFRQGGGEQY

J gene: TRBJ1-1
clone size: .
V gene: TRBV7-9
CDR3 protein: ASSFSQGTEAF

J gene: TRBJ1-5
clone size: once
V gene: TRBV6-5
CDR3 protein: ASSYRKGYQPQH

J gene: TRBJ2-3
clone size: once
V gene: TRBV4-1
CDR3 protein: ASSQDPAGASTDTQY

J gene: TRBJ1-5
clone size: .
V gene: TRBV27
CDR3 protein: ASSFRAGGLYQPQH

J gene: TRBJ1-1
clone size: few
V gene: TRBV4-2
CDR3 protein: ASSQDTGLNTEAF

J gene: TRBJ2-2
clone size: .
V gene: TRBV6-5
CDR3 protein: ASSSIYRDGVF

J gene: TRBJ2-2
clone size: .
V gene: TRBV9
CDR3 protein: ASSVAQVTGELF

J gene: TRBJ1-6
clone size: .
V gene: TRBV7-8
CDR3 protein: ASTSLGYSYNSPLH

J gene: TRBJ2-7
clone size: .
V gene: TRBV6-5
CDR3 protein: ASRTGTGAYEQY

J gene: TRBJ1-5
clone size: .
V gene: TRBV7-2
CDR3 protein: ASSSLSYSNQPQH

J gene: TRBJ2-2
clone size: .
V gene: TRBV2
CDR3 protein: ASSPQGNGELF

J gene: TRBJ2-2
clone size: .
V gene: TRBV7-2
CDR3 protein: ASRLAGAGSGELF

J gene: TRBJ1-1
clone size: .
V gene: TRBV20-1
CDR3 protein: SASRLDRAGTEAF

J gene: TRBJ2-5
clone size: few
V gene: TRBV3-1/TRBV3-2
CDR3 protein: ASSATSGKETQY

J gene: TRBJ1-2
clone size: .
V gene: TRBV29-1
CDR3 protein: SARTGPYGYT

J gene: TRBJ1-6
clone size: .
V gene: TRBV11-2
CDR3 protein: ASSLDSASNSPLH

J gene: TRBJ2-7
clone size: .
V gene: TRBV28
CDR3 protein: ASSQYLGLAYEQY

J gene: TRBJ2-7
clone size: .
V gene: TRBV18
CDR3 protein: ASSLAGVYEQY

J gene: TRBJ1-6
clone size: .
V gene: TRBV7-2
CDR3 protein: ASSFVGKNSPLH

J gene: TRBJ1-1
clone size: .
V gene: TRBV27
CDR3 protein: ASSLGVRTEAF

J gene: TRBJ1-2
clone size: .
V gene: TRBV4-1
CDR3 protein: ASSQPSTGGEIGYT

J gene: TRBJ1-3
clone size: .
V gene: TRBV4-2
CDR3 protein: ASSQEPAPQSSGNTIY

J gene: TRBJ1-1
clone size: .
V gene: TRBV2
CDR3 protein: ARGDNAMNTEAF

J gene: TRBJ2-3
clone size: .
V gene: TRBV3-1/TRBV3-2
CDR3 protein: ASSLGLGTQY